These 15 T cell receptor beta chains were sequenced from one sample in a study of blood T cell repertoires in COVID-19. The protocol was immunoSEQ multiplex PCR, while the TCRdb copy is restricted to in-frame clones and leaves out a portion. Of 390,000 or so clones listed, 87% are singletons. Sequenced material: peripheral blood. These receptors originate from a woman aged 25 to 45 with COVID-19, enrolled during active disease.

The gene calls are TRBV11-2 and TRBJ1-4, with no clear D. The V and J ends lost 5 bases and 0 bases respectively, with 13 bases between them. The CDR3 runs 16 residues. The V gene's germline CDR1 is SGHAT and CDR2 FQNNGV. CDR3 sequence reads: CASSPGETATNEKLFF. DNA for the CDR3: TGTGCCAGCAGCCCCGGGGAAACCGCAACTAATGAAAAACTGTTTTTT.

This clone was seen many times. V is TRBV4-1 and J is TRBJ2-5; 11 nucleotides match TRBD2. The CDR3 consists of 15 residues. Losses at the gene ends were 1 base for V and 9 bases for J; bases not matched to a gene: 7. Germline V gives CDR1 MGHRA, CDR2 YSYEKL. The CDR3 spells CASSQADSGRVAQYF. CDR3 sequence (DNA): TGCGCCAGCAGCCAAGCAGATAGCGGGAGGGTGGCCCAGTACTTC.

This chain links TRBV10-3 with TRBJ2-3, with 8 bases that match TRBD2. The V gene end was trimmed by 7 bases and the J gene end by 4 bases; junction bases not matched to a gene: 4. The CDR3 extends over 13 amino acids. Germline loops: CDR1 ENHRY, CDR2 SYGVKD. CDR3 loop: CAITAGGADTQYF. DNA for the CDR3: TGTGCCATCACGGCGGGGGGAGCAGATACGCAGTATTTT.

This chain uses TRBV5-1 with TRBJ2-3, with D unclear. Trimming took off 4 bases at V and 2 bases at J, with 14 bases between the two ends. The CDR3 runs 15 residues. The V gene's germline CDR1 is SGHRS and CDR2 YFSETQ. The CDR3 DNA follows: TGCGCCAGCAGCCTGGGCCATTCCTACACAGATACGCAGTATTTT. Its translation is CASSLGHSYTDTQYF.

The J gene is TRBJ2-7, the V gene TRBV5-6, with TRBD2 as a possible D gene (5 bases). This CDR3 comprises 13 residues. CDR1 and CDR2 (germline): SGHDT, YYEEEE. With 6 bases removed from V and 0 bases from J, the gap between germline ends came to 10 bases. CDR3 protein: CASTGLDSYEQYF. The DNA of the CDR3 is TGTGCCAGCACAGGACTGGACTCCTACGAGCAGTACTTC.

The rearrangement links TRBV3-1 (or the pseudogene TRBV3-2) to TRBJ2-3; a possible D gene is TRBD2 (6 bases). Trimming took off 4 bases at V and 9 bases at J, with 11 bases between the two ends. Germline CDR1 reads LGHDT; CDR2 reads YNNKEL (reference sequence). The CDR3 has 12 amino acids. DNA for the CDR3: TGTGCCAGCAGCCTCTCGGGGGAGACGCAGTATTTT. Its protein is CASSLSGETQYF.

The chain is built from TRBV3-1 (or the pseudogene TRBV3-2) and TRBJ2-5; 11 bases agree with TRBD1. The J segment lost 5 bases and the V segment lost 2 bases, leaving 7 bases of the junction unmatched. Germline loops: CDR1 LGHDT, CDR2 YNNKEL (reference sequence). The CDR3 runs 16 residues. Here the CDR3 reads CASSQTRTGGMETQYF. The CDR3 nucleotides are TGTGCCAGCAGCCAAACCCGGACAGGGGGCATGGAGACCCAGTACTTC.

The chain employs TRBV3-1 (or the pseudogene TRBV3-2) and TRBJ2-3; D gene unclear. Trimming took 2 bases from V and 4 from J, leaving 13 bases between them. Germline loops: CDR1 LGHDT, CDR2 YNNKEL (reference sequence). The CDR3 runs 15 residues. CDR3 sequence (DNA): TGTGCCAGCAGCCAACGTAGCCTAGGATCAGATACGCAGTATTTT. Its translation: CASSQRSLGSDTQYF.

The chain couples TRBV6-5 to TRBJ2-5, with TRBD2 identical over 9 bases. The germline CDR1 and CDR2 sequences are MNHEY and SVGAGI. The CDR3 is 14 residues long. V shed 7 bases and J 2 bases; nucleotides not matched to a gene: 5. CDR3 bases: TGTGCCAGCACCCTAGCGGGACCTCAAGAGACCCAGTACTTC. As protein: CASTLAGPQETQYF.

This clone showed up just a few times. This chain uses TRBV2 with TRBJ2-5, with D possibly matching TRBD1 (6 bases). The CDR3 runs 13 residues. Per the germline V gene, CDR1 is SNHLY and CDR2 is FYNNEI. V shed 6 bases and J shed 2 bases, with 10 bases lying between them. The CDR3 loop reads CASRLQGQETQYF. DNA for the CDR3: TGTGCCAGCAGACTACAGGGTCAAGAGACCCAGTACTTC. Filled out from reference TRBV2 and TRBJ2-5, the complete variable domain reads EPEVTQTPSHQVTQMGQEVILRCVPISNHLYFYWYRQILGQKVEFLVSFYNNEISEKSEIFDDQFSVERPDGSNFTLKIRSTKLEDSAMYFCASRLQGQETQYFGPGTRLLVL.

This clone was observed a handful of times. V is TRBV24-1 and J is TRBJ2-7, with D possibly matching TRBD1 (6 bases). V was cut by 4 bases and J by 1 base, with 10 bases left in between. From germline, CDR1 is KGHDR and CDR2 SFDVKD. The CDR3 covers 14 residues. In DNA, the CDR3 is TGTGCCACCAGTGACCCAGGACAGTCCTACGAGCAGTACTTC. This translates into CATSDPGQSYEQYF.

The chain combines TRBV19 with TRBJ1-2, with 8 bases identical to TRBD1. This CDR3 contains 13 residues. V shed 9 bases, J shed 5 bases, and the junction held 8 bases outside the gene matches. Germline CDR1 and CDR2: LNHDA and SQIVND (reference sequence). The CDR3 spells CASSDRGGYGYTF. CDR3 DNA sequence: TGTGCCAGCTCCGACAGGGGAGGATATGGCTACACCTTC.

The chain is built from TRBV4-2 and TRBJ1-2; possibly TRBD1 for D (6 bases). Germline V gives CDR1 LGHNA, CDR2 YNFKEQ. The CDR3 is 14 residues long. V lost 1 base, J lost 7 bases, and 13 bases lay in between. The CDR3 region has the DNA TGTGCCAGCAGCCAAGGTTTACAGGGCCGTGGCTACACCTTC. Translated: CASSQGLQGRGYTF.

V usage is TRBV28 and J usage is TRBJ2-5; 7 positions agree with TRBD1. After removal of 6 bases from V and 5 bases from J, the junction contained 12 bases not matched to a gene. The CDR3 runs 15 residues. CDR1 and CDR2 (germline): MDHEN, SYDVKM. The CDR3 region is CASRLTRTGLETQYF. The CDR3 DNA follows: TGTGCCAGCAGACTAACCAGGACAGGTTTGGAGACCCAGTACTTC.

The V and J genes are TRBV7-8 and TRBJ2-7, with 9 bases fitting TRBD1. This CDR3 is 16 amino acids long. Germline CDR1 is SGHVS and CDR2 is FQNEAQ. V lost 2 bases to trimming and J lost 3 bases; unmatched junction nucleotides: 8. CDR3 residues: CASSLSVRQGDYEQYF. CDR3 coding DNA: TGTGCCAGCAGCTTATCGGTTAGACAGGGGGACTACGAGCAGTACTTC.